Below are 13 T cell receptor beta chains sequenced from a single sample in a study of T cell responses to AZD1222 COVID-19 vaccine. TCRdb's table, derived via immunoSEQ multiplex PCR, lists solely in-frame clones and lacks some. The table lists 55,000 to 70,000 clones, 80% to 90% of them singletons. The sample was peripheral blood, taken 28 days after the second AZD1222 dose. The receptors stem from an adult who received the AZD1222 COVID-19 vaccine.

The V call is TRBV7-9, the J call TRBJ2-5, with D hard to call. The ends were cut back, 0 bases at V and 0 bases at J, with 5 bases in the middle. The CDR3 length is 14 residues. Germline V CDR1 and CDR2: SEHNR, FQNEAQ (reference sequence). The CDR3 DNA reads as TGTGCCAGCAGCTTAGCCAGGAACCAAGAGACCCAGTACTTC. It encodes CASSLARNQETQYF.

CDR3 residues: CASSRLTGISYEQYF. DNA of the CDR3: TGTGCCAGCAGCCGACTGACAGGGATCTCCTACGAGCAGTACTTC. V usage is TRBV5-4 and J usage is TRBJ2-7; 7 bases are a match to TRBD1. Germline CDR1 and CDR2: SGHNT and YYREEE (reference sequence). This CDR3 has 15 residues. V trimming: 4 bases; J trimming: 0 bases; junction bases outside the gene matches: 7.

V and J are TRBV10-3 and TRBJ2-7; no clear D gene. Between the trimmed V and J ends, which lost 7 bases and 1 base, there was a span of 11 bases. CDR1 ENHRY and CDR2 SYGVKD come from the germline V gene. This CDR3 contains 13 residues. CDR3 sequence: CAITPIGSYEQYF. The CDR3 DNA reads TGTGCCATCACCCCGATTGGGTCCTACGAGCAGTACTTC.

The CDR3 bases are TGCGCCAGCAGCTTGGGACTGAGGGGAACTAATGAAAAACTGTTTTTT. Translating gives CASSLGLRGTNEKLFF. The J gene is TRBJ1-4, the V gene TRBV5-1, with a tentative D call TRBD1 (5 bases). Trimming removed 0 bases at V and 1 base at J, with 10 bases between. Germline CDR1 reads SGHRS; CDR2 reads YFSETQ. The CDR3 runs 16 residues.

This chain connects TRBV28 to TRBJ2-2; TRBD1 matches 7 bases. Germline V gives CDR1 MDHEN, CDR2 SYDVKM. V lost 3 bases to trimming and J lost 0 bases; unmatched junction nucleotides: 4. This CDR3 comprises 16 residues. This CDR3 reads CASSFGQVSNTGELFF. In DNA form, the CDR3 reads TGTGCCAGCAGTTTTGGACAGGTTTCGAACACCGGGGAGCTGTTTTTT.

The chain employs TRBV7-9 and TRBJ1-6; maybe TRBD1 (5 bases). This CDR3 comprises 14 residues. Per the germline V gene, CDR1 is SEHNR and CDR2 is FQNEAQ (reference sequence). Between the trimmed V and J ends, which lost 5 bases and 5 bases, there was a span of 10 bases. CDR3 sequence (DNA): TGTGCCAGCAGCATCGACAGCGATAATTCACCCCTCCACTTT. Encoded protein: CASSIDSDNSPLHF.

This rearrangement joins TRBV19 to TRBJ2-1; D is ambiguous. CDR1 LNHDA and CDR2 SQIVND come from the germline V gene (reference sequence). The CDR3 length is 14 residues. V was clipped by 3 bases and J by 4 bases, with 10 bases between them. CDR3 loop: CASSISGRYNEQFF. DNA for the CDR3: TGTGCCAGTAGTATCTCGGGCAGATACAATGAGCAGTTCTTC. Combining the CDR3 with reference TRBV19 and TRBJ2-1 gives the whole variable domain DGGITQSPKYLFRKEGQNVTLSCEQNLNHDAMYWYRQDPGQGLRLIYYSQIVNDFQKGDIAEGYSVSREKKESFPLTVTSAQKNPTAFYLCASSISGRYNEQFFGPGTRLTVL.

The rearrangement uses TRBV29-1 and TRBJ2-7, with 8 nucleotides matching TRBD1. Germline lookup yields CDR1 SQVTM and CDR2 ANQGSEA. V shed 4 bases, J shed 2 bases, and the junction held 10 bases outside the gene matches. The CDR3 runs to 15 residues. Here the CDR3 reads CSVVQGQDHPYEQYF. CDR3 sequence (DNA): TGCAGCGTTGTTCAGGGACAGGATCATCCCTACGAGCAGTACTTC.

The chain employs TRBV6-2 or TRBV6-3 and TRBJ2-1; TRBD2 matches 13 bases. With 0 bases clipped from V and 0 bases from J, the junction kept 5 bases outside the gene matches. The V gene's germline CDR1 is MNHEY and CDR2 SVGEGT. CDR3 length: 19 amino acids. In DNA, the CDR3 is TGTGCCAGCAGTTACTCCACTAGCGGGAGGGTGAGCTCCTACAATGAGCAGTTCTTC. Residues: CASSYSTSGRVSSYNEQFF.

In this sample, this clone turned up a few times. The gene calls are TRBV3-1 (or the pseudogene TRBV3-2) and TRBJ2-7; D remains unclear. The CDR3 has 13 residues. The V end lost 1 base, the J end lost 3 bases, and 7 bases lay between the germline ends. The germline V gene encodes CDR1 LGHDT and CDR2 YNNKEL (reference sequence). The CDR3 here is CASSQGTLYEQYF. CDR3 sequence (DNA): TGTGCCAGCAGCCAAGGGACCCTCTACGAGCAGTACTTC.

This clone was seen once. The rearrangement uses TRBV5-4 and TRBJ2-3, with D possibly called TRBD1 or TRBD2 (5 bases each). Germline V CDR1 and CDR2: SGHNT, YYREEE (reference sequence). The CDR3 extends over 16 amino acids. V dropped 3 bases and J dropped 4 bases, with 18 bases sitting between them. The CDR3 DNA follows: TGTGCCAGCAGCTCCCAGGGATATGGGGGAGCAGATACGCAGTATTTT. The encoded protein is CASSSQGYGGADTQYF.

CDR3 amino acids: CASSLSPAGVYEQYF. The DNA of the CDR3 is TGTGCCAGCAGTTTATCCCCAGCGGGAGTATATGAGCAGTACTTC. The chain recombines TRBV27 with TRBJ2-7; 8 bases map to TRBD2. Germline values: CDR1 MNHEY, CDR2 SMNVEV (reference sequence). The CDR3 is 15 residues long. V lost 0 bases and J lost 7; bases outside the gene matches: 8.

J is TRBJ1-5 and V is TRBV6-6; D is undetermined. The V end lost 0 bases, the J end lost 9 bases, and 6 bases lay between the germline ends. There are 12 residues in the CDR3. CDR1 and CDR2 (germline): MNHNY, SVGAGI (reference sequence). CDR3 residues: CASSYSEWPQHF. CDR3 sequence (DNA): TGTGCCAGCAGTTACTCAGAGTGGCCCCAGCATTTT.